This T cell receptor (beta chain) was sequenced during a study of T cell changes during pregnancy in multiple sclerosis. Trimming took off 3 bases at V and 2 bases at J, with 3 bases between the two ends. Germline V lookup: CDR1 SGHTA, CDR2 FQGNSA. CDR3 length equals 12 residues. Using immunoSEQ multiplex PCR, the repertoire was profiled, and TCRdb retains in-frame clones only, with some absent. The sample carries roughly 70,000 clones, about nine tenths recorded once. This clone was counted a single time. The chain links TRBV7-2 to TRBJ2-3; D remains unclear. The clonotype was recovered from a female donor with multiple sclerosis, enrolled in a pregnancy study. This specimen was peripheral blood, taken in the third trimester of pregnancy. The CDR3 region is CASSFSTDTQYF. CDR3 sequence (DNA): TGTGCCAGCAGCTTCTCCACAGATACGCAGTATTTT.